This entry concerns a single TCR beta chain. The data are from a study of blood T cell repertoires in COVID-19. Study-level information: COVID-19 samples collected from the United States, Italy and Spain covered acute and convalescent phases.

Sequencing was performed with immunoSEQ multiplex PCR; in TCRdb, only in-frame clones are kept and a portion is missing. Of around 170,000 clones in the sample, approximately 90% are singletons; the top ten hold roughly 24%. Germline loops: CDR1 LNHNV, CDR2 YYDKDF (reference sequence). Trimming took 1 base from V and 6 from J; bases not matched to a gene: 4. The CDR3 totals 15 residues. The sequenced sample was peripheral blood. The receptor's source is a man between 60 and 75 years old with acute or convalescent COVID-19. The chain has TRBV15 and TRBJ2-2, with 8 bases fitting TRBD1. The CDR3 loop is CATSRGQGNPGELFF. In DNA, the CDR3 is TGTGCCACCAGCAGAGGACAGGGGAATCCCGGGGAGCTGTTTTTT.